The rows below give T cell receptor beta chains drawn from one sample of a study of blood T cell repertoires in COVID-19. Profiled with immunoSEQ multiplex PCR; TCRdb holds only in-frame clones, not every one. The repertoire holds about 220,000 clones, with roughly 90% as singletons. Sequencing was done on a sample of PBMCs or T cells enriched from blood (not recorded which). The source of these receptors is a woman aged 25 to 39 who had recovered from COVID-19. Both conserved end residues are part of each CDR3. The order of the fields is CDR3 length, D gene, V gene, J gene, clone size, CDR3 protein, CDR3 DNA. A D gene is named only where the DNA matches it firmly. The size entry is marked missing in some rows and otherwise reads once, few, many or a size class.

cdr3_length: 14; d_call: -; v_call: TRBV15; j_call: TRBJ1-1; clone_size: once; cdr3_aa: CATSRDRTVFEAFF; cdr3_nt: TGTGCCACCAGCAGAGATCGGACAGTTTTCGAAGCTTTCTTT
cdr3_length: 16; d_call: TRBD1; v_call: TRBV5-1; j_call: TRBJ2-7; clone_size: few; cdr3_aa: CASSFSTGTGAYEQYF; cdr3_nt: TGCGCCAGCAGCTTCAGCACCGGGACAGGGGCCTACGAGCAGTACTTC
cdr3_length: 15; d_call: -; v_call: TRBV9; j_call: TRBJ2-2; clone_size: -; cdr3_aa: CASSPWTANTGELFF; cdr3_nt: TGTGCCAGCAGCCCATGGACAGCGAACACCGGGGAGCTGTTTTTT
cdr3_length: 14; d_call: -; v_call: TRBV27; j_call: TRBJ1-1; clone_size: -; cdr3_aa: CASSLGGMNTEAFF; cdr3_nt: TGTGCCAGCAGTTTAGGTGGCATGAACACTGAAGCTTTCTTT
cdr3_length: 16; d_call: -; v_call: TRBV2; j_call: TRBJ2-5; clone_size: -; cdr3_aa: CASSPRSGGLRETQYF; cdr3_nt: TGTGCCAGCAGCCCGCGATCAGGAGGGCTTCGAGAGACCCAGTACTTC
cdr3_length: 17; d_call: TRBD2; v_call: TRBV7-2; j_call: TRBJ2-1; clone_size: -; cdr3_aa: CASRGLAGRSSYNEQFF; cdr3_nt: TGTGCCAGCAGGGGACTAGCGGGGCGCTCCTCCTACAATGAGCAGTTCTTC
cdr3_length: 15; d_call: -; v_call: TRBV7-8; j_call: TRBJ2-7; clone_size: -; cdr3_aa: CASSQQVTSAYEQYF; cdr3_nt: TGTGCCAGCAGCCAACAGGTTACATCTGCCTACGAGCAGTACTTC
cdr3_length: 14; d_call: -; v_call: TRBV27; j_call: TRBJ1-5; clone_size: few; cdr3_aa: CASSSLSTGQPQHF; cdr3_nt: TGTGCCAGCAGTTCCCTCTCCACAGGTCAGCCCCAGCATTTT
cdr3_length: 15; d_call: TRBD1; v_call: TRBV18; j_call: TRBJ1-2; clone_size: -; cdr3_aa: CASSNSGGSNYGYTF; cdr3_nt: TGTGCCAGCTCAAACTCAGGGGGCTCGAACTATGGCTACACCTTC
cdr3_length: 15; d_call: TRBD1; v_call: TRBV6-4; j_call: TRBJ2-5; clone_size: -; cdr3_aa: CASKGQGGRQETQYF; cdr3_nt: TGTGCCAGCAAGGGACAGGGAGGGAGGCAAGAGACCCAGTACTTC
cdr3_length: 15; d_call: -; v_call: TRBV3-1/TRBV3-2; j_call: TRBJ2-2; clone_size: -; cdr3_aa: CASSQVLHNTGELFF; cdr3_nt: TGTGCCAGCAGCCAAGTATTACATAACACCGGGGAGCTGTTTTTT
cdr3_length: 16; d_call: -; v_call: TRBV4-2; j_call: TRBJ2-7; clone_size: -; cdr3_aa: CASSQEGGRGIYEQYF; cdr3_nt: TGTGCCAGCAGCCAAGAGGGGGGCAGGGGGATATACGAGCAGTACTTC
cdr3_length: 15; d_call: TRBD1; v_call: TRBV11-3; j_call: TRBJ2-2; clone_size: once; cdr3_aa: CASSSDRAYTGELFF; cdr3_nt: TGTGCCAGCAGTTCGGACAGGGCCTACACCGGGGAGCTGTTTTTT
cdr3_length: 15; d_call: -; v_call: TRBV5-5; j_call: TRBJ2-2; clone_size: -; cdr3_aa: CASSLVTSNTGELFF; cdr3_nt: TGTGCCAGCAGCTTAGTCACTAGTAACACCGGGGAGCTGTTTTTT
cdr3_length: 15; d_call: -; v_call: TRBV9; j_call: TRBJ1-3; clone_size: -; cdr3_aa: CASSIRGLSGNTIYF; cdr3_nt: TGTGCCAGCAGCATAAGAGGGCTCTCTGGAAACACCATATATTTT
cdr3_length: 15; d_call: -; v_call: TRBV7-2; j_call: TRBJ2-3; clone_size: -; cdr3_aa: CASRHRDPHTDTQYF; cdr3_nt: TGTGCCAGCAGGCACAGGGATCCCCACACAGATACGCAGTATTTT
cdr3_length: 14; d_call: TRBD2; v_call: TRBV4-1; j_call: TRBJ2-5; clone_size: -; cdr3_aa: CASSQSGGQETQYF; cdr3_nt: TGCGCCAGCAGCCAAAGCGGGGGGCAAGAGACCCAGTACTTC
cdr3_length: 12; d_call: -; v_call: TRBV6-1; j_call: TRBJ1-5; clone_size: few; cdr3_aa: CASGFRNQPQHF; cdr3_nt: TGTGCCAGCGGATTCAGGAATCAGCCCCAGCATTTT
cdr3_length: 15; d_call: TRBD1; v_call: TRBV4-3; j_call: TRBJ1-2; clone_size: -; cdr3_aa: CASSQEGTGAVGYTF; cdr3_nt: TGCGCCAGCAGCCAAGAGGGGACAGGGGCTGTTGGCTACACCTTC